These T cell receptor beta chains were read from a single sample in a study of cytomegalovirus exposure and HLA in healthy donors. Assay: immunoSEQ multiplex PCR; the TCRdb copy retains only in-frame clones and omits some. Here the sample spans approximately 180,000 clones, around 80% being singletons. Sequenced material: PBMCs. The receptor source for this set is a woman aged 50 to 60 in good health and CMV-seropositive. The CDR3 runs from the conserved cysteine through the conserved F or W. Fields, in order: J gene, clone size, V gene, CDR3 protein. For some rows the clone size is stated as once, few or many, or as a class when expanded; others skip it.

TRBJ2-7 NA TRBV15 CATSRGERYEQYF
TRBJ2-7 NA TRBV19 CASSIRPGWPYEQYF
TRBJ1-5 NA TRBV27 CASSAGQGGQPQHF
TRBJ1-1 NA TRBV29-1 CSVGTGVNTEAFF
TRBJ1-5 NA TRBV4-2 CASSQTDRGNQPQHF
TRBJ2-5 NA TRBV5-4 CASSSFGTRQETQYF
TRBJ2-3 NA TRBV11-3 CASSPGGSRDTQYF
TRBJ1-4 NA TRBV5-4 CASSLDTGAGEKLFF
TRBJ2-7 NA TRBV9 CASSVAPAVTYEQYF
TRBJ2-2 NA TRBV4-1 CASRPLTGRNTGELFF
TRBJ1-5 NA TRBV5-1 CASSLSGHSNQPQHF
TRBJ2-1 NA TRBV11-2 CASSLSSAGGPNNEQFF
TRBJ2-5 NA TRBV14 CASSQGGLAGALVKETQYF
TRBJ2-2 NA TRBV5-4 CASSLAIGRGNTGELFF
TRBJ2-2 NA TRBV6-6 CASRKNGANTGELFF
TRBJ2-4 NA TRBV9 CASSFRPLTSGSEGAKNIQYF
TRBJ1-1 NA TRBV6-5 CASSSATGVSTEAFF
TRBJ1-2 NA TRBV5-6 CASSWGQSANYGYTF
TRBJ2-1 few TRBV7-8 CASSSTGQQYNEQFF
TRBJ2-7 NA TRBV7-2 CASSPLSYEQYF
TRBJ1-2 NA TRBV30 CAWGRGGSDGYTF
TRBJ2-5 NA TRBV21-1 CASNRTGQETQYF
TRBJ2-7 NA TRBV7-3 CASSFSGTPPSW
TRBJ2-1 few TRBV4-1 CASSLSGTGLEQFF
TRBJ2-5 NA TRBV4-1 CASRRTGEETQYF
TRBJ2-3 NA TRBV14 CASSQDITGDTQYF
TRBJ2-3 NA TRBV2 CASSGSSADTQYF
TRBJ1-1 NA TRBV6-6 CASSYAGELTEAFF
TRBJ1-1 NA TRBV11-2 CASSLRGTEAFF
TRBJ2-5 NA TRBV5-4 CASSFIDRVETQYF
TRBJ1-4 NA TRBV5-1 CASSGTGSGEKLFF
TRBJ2-1 NA TRBV29-1 CSVDPQGNEQFF
TRBJ1-6 NA TRBV7-9 CASEQGADSPLHF
TRBJ2-7 NA TRBV11-2 CASSWETGQGYEQYF
TRBJ1-1 NA TRBV20-1 CSANPTRGAFF
TRBJ1-3 NA TRBV10-3 CAISENRGENTIYF
TRBJ1-5 NA TRBV4-1 CASSHPGGTQGLRNQPQHF
TRBJ1-2 NA TRBV6-5 CASRRTGGDYGYTF
TRBJ1-2 NA TRBV29-1 CSVEDTDRYYGYTF
TRBJ1-6 NA TRBV28 CASSSRRGYQPLHF
TRBJ1-6 NA TRBV5-4 CASRPGTAYNSPLHF
TRBJ1-1 NA TRBV25-1 CASSEYRGDHTEAFF
TRBJ2-7 once TRBV18 CASSLGQYEQYF